The entry below gives a single TCR beta chain sequence along with its context. At one end, the junction sequence differs from germline, possibly due to a read error. This entry comes from a study of molecular identifiers for immune sequencing clone quantification. Overall study context: In the replicates, RNA derived from around 20,000 or 99,000 naive CD8 cells was divided into five parts, and four were sequenced.

As CD8+CD4-CCR7+CD45RA+ cells, naive CD8 T cells were sorted. CDR3 length equals 15 residues. Per the germline V gene, CDR1 is SNHLY and CDR2 is FYNNEI. TCRdb reprocessed the PCR reads with MiXCR, giving one entry per CDR3 protein. Among 60,000 to 70,000 distinct CDR3 sequences, less than 20% were seen once, and the ten largest hold 1.3% to 1.5%. This rearrangement joins TRBV2 to TRBJ2-3; 12 nucleotides line up with TRBD2. The sequence came from a human donor in good health. Some libraries in this study had Jurkat cell RNA spiked in. Material for sequencing was naive CD8+ T cells from blood, with Jurkat cell RNA spiked in. As to subset: FACS-sorted CD8+CD4-CCR7+CD45RA+ naive T cells. Written as DNA, the CDR3 is TGTGCCGGCAGCGATAGACTAGCGGGAGTCCCTACGCAGTATTTT. This translates into CAGSDRLAGVPTQYF. The entire variable domain, with the rest obtained from reference TRBV2 and TRBJ2-3, is as follows: EPEVTQTPSHQVTQMGQEVILRCVPISNHLYFYWYRQILGQKVEFLVSFYNNEISEKSEIFDDQFSVERPDGSNFTLKIRSTKLEDSAMYFCAGSDRLAGVPTQYFGPGTRLTVL.